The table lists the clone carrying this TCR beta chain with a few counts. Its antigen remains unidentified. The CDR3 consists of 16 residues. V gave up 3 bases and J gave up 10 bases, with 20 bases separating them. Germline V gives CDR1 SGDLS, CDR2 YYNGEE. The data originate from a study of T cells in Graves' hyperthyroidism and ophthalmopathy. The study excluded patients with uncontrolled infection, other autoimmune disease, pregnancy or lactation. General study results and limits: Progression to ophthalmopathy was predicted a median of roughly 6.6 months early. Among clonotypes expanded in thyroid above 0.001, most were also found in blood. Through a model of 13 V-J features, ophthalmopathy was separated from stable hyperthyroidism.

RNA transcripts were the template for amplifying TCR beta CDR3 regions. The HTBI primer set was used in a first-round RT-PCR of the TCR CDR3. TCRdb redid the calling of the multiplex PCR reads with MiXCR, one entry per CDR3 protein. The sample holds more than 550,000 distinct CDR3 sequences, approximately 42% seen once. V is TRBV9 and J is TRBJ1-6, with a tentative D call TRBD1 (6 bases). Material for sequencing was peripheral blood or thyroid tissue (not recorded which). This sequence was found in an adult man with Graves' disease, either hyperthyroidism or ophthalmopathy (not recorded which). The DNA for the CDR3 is TGTGCCAGCAGCGCCCGGGCCCTTACAGGGAACTCACCCCTCCACTTT. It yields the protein CASSARALTGNSPLHF. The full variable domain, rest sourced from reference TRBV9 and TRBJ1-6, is DSGVTQTPKHLITATGQRVTLRCSPRSGDLSVYWYQQSLDQGLQFLIQYYNGEERAKGNILERFSAQQFPDLHSELNLSSLELGDSALYFCASSARALTGNSPLHFGNGTRLTVT.